The source of this TCR beta chain is a study of cytomegalovirus exposure and HLA in healthy donors. Whole-study context: Among the 300 to 450 genotyped donors, 70% to 90% were placed in the Caucasian-associated ancestry cluster. Findings and limits, study-wide: Later analysis identified several of the most significant clusters that appeared linked to common viral pathogens.

The CDR3 has 15 residues. Germline CDR1 SGHTA, CDR2 FQGNSA. Trimming removed 5 bases at V and 4 bases at J, with 17 bases between. The primer mix had 60 Vbeta and 13 Jbeta primers. Clones were read by immunoSEQ multiplex PCR, and TCRdb kept only the in-frame ones, dropping some. The sample table sets out about 96,000 clones. As regards this clone: The antigen remains unidentified.

The specimen sequenced was PBMCs. The chain employs TRBV7-2 and TRBJ1-2, with a possible D match to TRBD1 (5 bases). This receptor was taken from a woman aged 25 to 45 in good health and CMV-seronegative. CDR3 sequence: CASSQTGTTFYGYTF. CDR3 DNA sequence: TGTGCCAGCAGCCAAACCGGGACTACCTTCTATGGCTACACCTTC.